Here is one T cell receptor beta chain with its context. Its antigen target is currently unknown. Base qualities were left out, and no much larger clone turns up one base away. This sample stems from a study of beta chain features in type 1 diabetes (dated by TCRdb to the late 2010s). Study-wide context: Mean age, gender distribution, total cell number and subset yield did not differ between patients and healthy donors. Across all samples, some 99 million sorted cells were examined, and cell number per subset correlated strongly with RNA yield. Regulatory and stem cell-like memory subsets were isolated from only 8 patients and roughly eight healthy donors, whereas naive and central memory subsets came from all 30 or so donors. In the study, TCRB repertoires of sorted circulating CD4+ T cell subsets from recently diagnosed type 1 diabetes patients were compared with those of matched healthy donors. What the work shows at the level of the full study, not this receptor alone: Type 1 diabetes patients showed a moderate but significant shortening of TCRB CDR3 length in all four CD4+ subsets. Shorter templates might have been favored by PCR, but patient and control samples were amplified and corrected together, so both groups would have been affected equally by any skew. Because cDNA rather than genomic DNA was sequenced, highly expressing activated cells could have been over-represented, although no difference in activation and CD3 levels was found between groups. The naive, central memory and regulatory TCRB repertoires appeared to resemble one another more closely among patients than among healthy donors. Because the HLA sub-analyses included only small numbers of individuals, any influence of HLA type on TCRB rearrangement was left unresolved. Patients with type 1 diabetes made fewer insertions and deleted more nucleotides at VDJ recombination sites, implying thymic rearrangement abnormalities.

The germline ends are 12 bases apart after V is trimmed by 0 bases and J by 7 bases. The germline V gene (reference sequence) provides CDR1 MNHEY and CDR2 SMNVEV. The CDR3 goes from the cysteine to the phenylalanine over 14 residues. Just CDR3 DNA is preserved here, 42 bases in frame from base 1. A single peripheral blood draw of around 120 mL on average was collected from each donor into heparinised tubes. Using a panel that included CD45RO, CCR7, CD25, CD127, CD95 and CD27, naive, central memory, regulatory and stem cell-like memory CD4+ T cells were sorted on a BD FACSAria II. Purity was above 98% for every sorted population. PBMCs were isolated immediately by Lymphoprep density gradient centrifugation and stained directly without culture. So that batch effects would be minimized, each experiment stained and sorted samples in pairs, pairing one healthy donor with one patient. The High Capacity cDNA Reverse Transcription Kit was used to reverse transcribe all of the isolated RNA, meaning that expressed TCRB transcripts were what got sequenced. Deep immunoSEQ sequencing was applied to naive, central memory and regulatory T cell samples, giving an average of about 3.8 million total reads per sample. Sorted cells were lysed in RLT buffer and RNA was extracted with DNase-treated RNeasy Micro or Mini kits, depending on cell number. Each cell subset was processed separately to prevent cross-contamination, with patient and healthy donor samples processed together. TCRB sequences were amplified from cDNA with the immunoSEQ multiplex PCR, producing 87-bp fragments spanning the CDR3 region. Amplicons were sequenced on the Illumina HiSeq platform. Per the authors' processing: PCR bias was computationally corrected using synthetic template baselines, reads within Hamming distance 2 were collapsed, and singletons that could not be merged were discarded. Reads were aligned against IMGT so that V, D and J genes, CDR3 length and insertions or deletions at six rearrangement sites could be assigned. Within each subset, clonotype counts were normalized to sorted cell number, after which true diversity and Gini coefficients were computed with the tcR R package. The overlap coefficient, calculated on TCRB nucleotide sequences, was used to quantify repertoire sharing. TCRdb mirrors the immuneACCESS table, restricted to in-frame sequences. Some clones are absent from its copies; in checked studies, under half trace to an unresolved V gene, and the reason for the others is unknown. Clone size and V and J calls were adopted from that table, with D and trimming inferred from the DNA. In this sample the table shows about 150,000 clones, about 8.1% of which occur a single time. 0.65% of the sample is in the top ten clones.

The sequence came from a man between 18 and 35 years old in good health. Recombination connected TRBV27 to TRBJ2-5, with the D segment identity uncertain. Sequencing was done on a sample of central memory CD4+ T cells from blood. The sequenced DNA is TGTGCCAGCAGTTTATCGTTAAGAAGAGGGACCCAGTACTTC. Translated, this is CASSLSLRRGTQYF.